These 9 T cell receptor beta chains were sequenced from one sample in a study of blood T cell repertoires in COVID-19. Assay: immunoSEQ multiplex PCR; the TCRdb copy retains only in-frame clones and omits some. This sample has 200,000 to 300,000 clones; 75% to 90% occur once, and the top ten carry 12%. What was sequenced was peripheral blood. These receptors originate from a woman aged 55 to 70 with active or convalescent COVID-19.

The chain is built from TRBV15 and TRBJ1-5; TRBD1 is a possible D gene (6 bases). Trimming took off 5 bases at V and 5 bases at J, with 13 bases between the two ends. This CDR3 is built from 14 residues. The germline V gene has CDR1 LNHNV and CDR2 YYDKDF (reference sequence). CDR3 sequence: CATSHAGAHQPQHF. DNA of the CDR3: TGTGCCACCAGCCACGCGGGGGCTCATCAGCCCCAGCATTTT.

The chain couples TRBV7-2 to TRBJ1-2; 9 bases line up with TRBD1. This CDR3 has 19 amino acids. The germline V gene has CDR1 SGHTA and CDR2 FQGNSA. J was trimmed by 4 bases and V by 0 bases; bases with no gene match: 15. The chain's CDR3 is CASSLAGGEQGARVYGYTF. The CDR3 coding sequence is TGTGCCAGCAGCTTAGCGGGAGGGGAACAGGGGGCGCGGGTCTATGGCTACACCTTC.

The chain has TRBV6-6 and TRBJ2-3, with 8 bases identical to TRBD2. CDR3 length equals 14 residues. Looked up from germline, CDR1 is MNHNY and CDR2 is SVGAGI (reference sequence). Trimming took 4 bases from V and 4 from J; bases not matched to a gene: 4. Written as DNA, the CDR3 is TGTGCCAGCAGTTCGAGCGGGGGTGCAGATACGCAGTATTTT. Protein sequence: CASSSSGGADTQYF.

The V and J genes are TRBV5-1 and TRBJ2-7; 11 bases agree with TRBD2. The germline gives CDR1 SGHRS, CDR2 YFSETQ. V lost 3 bases, J lost 5 bases, and 13 bases stayed unmatched. This CDR3 has 17 amino acids. CDR3 sequence: CASSSLISGGAKNEQYF. The CDR3 DNA follows: TGCGCCAGCAGCTCCCTGATTAGCGGGGGGGCGAAGAACGAGCAGTACTTC.

This chain links TRBV6-1 with TRBJ1-6; the D is unclear. V was cut by 0 bases and J by 0 bases, with 6 bases left in between. The CDR3 loop spans 16 amino acids. The germline V gene has CDR1 MNHNS and CDR2 SASEGT. CDR3 nucleotides: TGTGCCAGCAGTGAAGCTGGCAGCTCCTATAATTCACCCCTCCACTTT. The encoded protein is CASSEAGSSYNSPLHF.

V and J are TRBV7-6 and TRBJ1-3; perhaps TRBD1 as D (6 bases). Germline lookup yields CDR1 SGHVS and CDR2 FNYEAQ. Deletions cut 9 bases from V and 0 bases from J, with 12 bases between. The CDR3 extends over 14 amino acids. Here the CDR3 reads CASKQGGSGNTIYF. CDR3 DNA sequence: TGTGCCAGTAAACAGGGCGGCTCTGGAAACACCATATATTTT.

In this sample, this clone turned up a few times. The chain joins TRBV30 to TRBJ1-6, with TRBD1 identical over 7 bases. V lost 4 bases and J lost 7; bases outside the gene matches: 1. Germline CDR1 reads GTSNPN; CDR2 reads SVGIG (reference sequence). This CDR3 comprises 12 residues. The CDR3 reads CAWTTGNSPLHF. As DNA, the CDR3 is TGTGCCTGGACGACAGGGAATTCACCCCTCCACTTT. Variable domain in full (rest from reference TRBV30 and TRBJ1-6): SQTIHQWPATLVQPVGSPLSLECTVEGTSNPNLYWYRQAAGRGLQLLFYSVGIGQISSEVPQNLSASRPQDRQFILSSKKLLLSDSGFYLCAWTTGNSPLHFGNGTRLTVT.

The CDR3 DNA follows: TGTGCCAGCAGTTTGGGCAGGGGGGATGGCTACACCTTC. Translating gives CASSLGRGDGYTF. The rearrangement uses TRBV27 and TRBJ1-2, with 7 bases identical to TRBD1. The CDR3 loop spans 13 amino acids. V was pared by 3 bases and J by 6 bases, with 4 bases of the junction left unmatched. Germline assignment: CDR1 MNHEY and CDR2 SMNVEV (reference sequence).

This rearrangement joins TRBV5-6 to TRBJ1-2; D may be TRBD1 (5 bases). CDR1 SGHDT and CDR2 YYEEEE come from the germline V gene. Trimming removed 0 bases from V and 4 bases from J, with 10 bases in between. The CDR3 runs 14 residues. As DNA, the CDR3 is TGTGCCAGCAGCTTGGTACAGGTTAGCTATGGCTACACCTTC. As protein: CASSLVQVSYGYTF.